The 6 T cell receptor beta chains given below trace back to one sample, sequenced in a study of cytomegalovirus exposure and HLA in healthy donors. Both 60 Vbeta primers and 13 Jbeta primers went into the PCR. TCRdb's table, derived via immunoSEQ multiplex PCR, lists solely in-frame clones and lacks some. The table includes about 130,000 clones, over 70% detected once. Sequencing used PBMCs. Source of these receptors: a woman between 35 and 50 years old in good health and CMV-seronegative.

The CDR3 DNA sequence: TGTGCCAGCATACCTCAGGGGGCCAGTCAGCCCCAGCATTTT. It codes for CASIPQGASQPQHF. The chain carries TRBV28 and TRBJ1-5; TRBD1 agrees at 8 bases. The germline gives CDR1 MDHEN, CDR2 SYDVKM. CDR3 length: 14 residues. Trimming cost V 7 bases and J 6 bases; bases outside gene matches: 8.

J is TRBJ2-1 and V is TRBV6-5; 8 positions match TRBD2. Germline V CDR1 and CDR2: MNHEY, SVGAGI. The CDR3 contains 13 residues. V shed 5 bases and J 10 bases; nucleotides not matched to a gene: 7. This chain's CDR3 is CASSERESREQFF. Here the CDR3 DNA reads TGTGCCAGCAGTGAGCGGGAGAGTAGGGAGCAGTTCTTC.

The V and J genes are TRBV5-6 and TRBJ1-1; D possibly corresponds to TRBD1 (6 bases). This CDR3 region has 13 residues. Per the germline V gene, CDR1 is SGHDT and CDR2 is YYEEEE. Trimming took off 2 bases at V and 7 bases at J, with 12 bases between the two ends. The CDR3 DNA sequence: TGTGCCAGCAGCTTAGGAGGGGGGGATGAAGCTTTCTTT. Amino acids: CASSLGGGDEAFF.

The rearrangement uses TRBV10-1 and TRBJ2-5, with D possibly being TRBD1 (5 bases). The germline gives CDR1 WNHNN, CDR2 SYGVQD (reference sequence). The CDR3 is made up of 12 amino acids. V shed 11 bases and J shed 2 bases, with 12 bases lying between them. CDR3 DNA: TGCGCCTTCTCCGACAGTCAAGAGACCCAGTACTTC. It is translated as CAFSDSQETQYF.

The CDR3 nucleotides are TGTGCCAGCAGCTTAGTAACCGGGGCCAAAAACATTCAGTACTTC. Its protein is CASSLVTGAKNIQYF. The genes are TRBV7-9 and TRBJ2-4; no definite D call. The ends were cut back, 1 base at V and 1 base at J, with 8 bases in the middle. Germline-derived CDR1 and CDR2 are SEHNR and FQNEAQ (reference sequence). This CDR3 has 15 residues.

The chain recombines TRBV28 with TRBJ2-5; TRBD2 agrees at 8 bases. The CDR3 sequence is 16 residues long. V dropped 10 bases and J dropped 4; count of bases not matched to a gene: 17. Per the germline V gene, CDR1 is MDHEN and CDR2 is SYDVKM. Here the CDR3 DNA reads TGTGCCACCGAAACACCACTACGGGGGGGCACAGAGACCCAGTACTTC. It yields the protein CATETPLRGGTETQYF. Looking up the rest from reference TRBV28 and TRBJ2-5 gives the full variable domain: DVKVTQSSRYLVKRTGEKVFLECVQDMDHENMFWYRQDPGLGLRLIYFSYDVKMKEKGDIPEGYSVSREKKERFSLILESASTNQTSMYLCATETPLRGGTETQYFGPGTRLLVL.